Listed below are T cell receptor beta chains from one sample, sequenced in a study of human thymus T cells. Some clones are missing from TCRdb's copy, which holds only in-frame ones; the method was immunoSEQ multiplex PCR. Of some 130,000 clones detected, around 96% appear once; the ten largest clones hold around 0.025%. Specimen: thymus tissue. These receptors all stem from a boy less than two years old with a congenital heart defect but otherwise immunologically healthy. CDR3s include the opening cysteine and the closing phenylalanine or tryptophan. D genes are given only for firm matches. Clone size appears in some rows only: once, few, many, or a class for an expanded clone.

j_gene: TRBJ2-1; abundance: NA; d_gene: TRBD1; v_gene: TRBV15; CDR3nt: TGTGCCACCAGCAGAGATGTGGACAGGGGGCCCTACAATGAGCAGTTCTTC; CDR3aa: CATSRDVDRGPYNEQFF
j_gene: TRBJ1-1; abundance: NA; d_gene: TRBD1; v_gene: TRBV7-2; CDR3nt: TGTGCCAGCAGCAGGAGACAGGGCACTGAAGCTTTCTTT; CDR3aa: CASSRRQGTEAFF
j_gene: TRBJ2-2; abundance: NA; d_gene: NA; v_gene: TRBV27; CDR3nt: TGTGCCAGCAGTCCTACGAACACCGGGGAGCTGTTTTTT; CDR3aa: CASSPTNTGELFF
j_gene: TRBJ2-1; abundance: NA; d_gene: NA; v_gene: TRBV6-5; CDR3nt: TGTGCCAGCACCACCGGGGCCTACAATGAGCAGTTCTTC; CDR3aa: CASTTGAYNEQFF
j_gene: TRBJ1-2; abundance: NA; d_gene: NA; v_gene: TRBV6-5; CDR3nt: TGTGCCACGCACCTGGGATTACTTTCTATTTTC; CDR3aa: CATHLGLLSIF
j_gene: TRBJ1-2; abundance: NA; d_gene: TRBD1; v_gene: TRBV14; CDR3nt: TGTGCCAGCAGCCTCGGACAGGGGGACTATGGCTACACCTTC; CDR3aa: CASSLGQGDYGYTF
j_gene: TRBJ2-3; abundance: NA; d_gene: NA; v_gene: TRBV5-1; CDR3nt: TGCGCCAGCAGCTGTGCGGGGCAGGGAGATACGCAGTATTTT; CDR3aa: CASSCAGQGDTQYF
j_gene: TRBJ1-6; abundance: NA; d_gene: NA; v_gene: TRBV28; CDR3nt: TGTGCCAGCAGCCGCGGGACTCATAGCTCCTATAATTCACCCCTCCACTTT; CDR3aa: CASSRGTHSSYNSPLHF
j_gene: TRBJ2-7; abundance: NA; d_gene: NA; v_gene: TRBV6-1; CDR3nt: TGTGCCAGCAGTTATGTAGGTTTTGAGCAGTACTTC; CDR3aa: CASSYVGFEQYF
j_gene: TRBJ1-3; abundance: NA; d_gene: NA; v_gene: TRBV4-1; CDR3nt: TGCGCCAGCAGCCAAGATAGGGGGGCCCCGGGTGGAAACACCATATATTTT; CDR3aa: CASSQDRGAPGGNTIYF
j_gene: TRBJ1-2; abundance: once; d_gene: NA; v_gene: TRBV10-3; CDR3nt: TGTGCCATCAGTGGACAGCGTTATGGCTACACCTTC; CDR3aa: CAISGQRYGYTF
j_gene: TRBJ2-7; abundance: NA; d_gene: NA; v_gene: TRBV6-1; CDR3nt: TGTGCCAGCAGCCTCGGTGCGTCTAGCTCCTACGAGCAGTACTTC; CDR3aa: CASSLGASSSYEQYF
j_gene: TRBJ2-1; abundance: NA; d_gene: NA; v_gene: TRBV19; CDR3nt: TGTGCCAGTAGTCCCCCGCAGGGCTGGAATGAGCAGTTCTTC; CDR3aa: CASSPPQGWNEQFF
j_gene: TRBJ2-3; abundance: NA; d_gene: TRBD2; v_gene: TRBV30; CDR3nt: TGTGCCTGGACTAGCGGGGGGGGGACAGATACGCAGTATTTT; CDR3aa: CAWTSGGGTDTQYF
j_gene: TRBJ2-1; abundance: NA; d_gene: TRBD1; v_gene: TRBV28; CDR3nt: TGTGCCAGCAGTCCAGGGACAGCCCCAGCCTACAATGAGCAGTTCTTC; CDR3aa: CASSPGTAPAYNEQFF
j_gene: TRBJ2-5; abundance: NA; d_gene: NA; v_gene: TRBV30; CDR3nt: TGTGCCTGGAGTGTAAAAGAGACCCAGTACTTC; CDR3aa: CAWSVKETQYF
j_gene: TRBJ2-7; abundance: NA; d_gene: NA; v_gene: TRBV15; CDR3nt: TGTGCCACCAGCAGAGATATTGGCAGGAGCTCCTACGAGCAGTACTTC; CDR3aa: CATSRDIGRSSYEQYF
j_gene: TRBJ2-1; abundance: NA; d_gene: TRBD2; v_gene: TRBV9; CDR3nt: TGTGCCAGCAGCGGACCGGGACTAGCGGGGGTCTCGCAGTTCTTC; CDR3aa: CASSGPGLAGVSQFF
j_gene: TRBJ2-6; abundance: NA; d_gene: NA; v_gene: TRBV12-5; CDR3nt: TGTGCTGAACTCGGGCGTTCTGGGGCCAACGTCCTGACTTTC; CDR3aa: CAELGRSGANVLTF
j_gene: TRBJ1-4; abundance: NA; d_gene: TRBD1; v_gene: TRBV7-9; CDR3nt: TGTGCCAGCAGTCCAGGGGGCATAACTAATGAAAAACTGTTTTTT; CDR3aa: CASSPGGITNEKLFF
j_gene: TRBJ1-6; abundance: NA; d_gene: TRBD1; v_gene: TRBV6-5; CDR3nt: TGTGCCAGCAGTTACTCCGGGACAGTCTATAATTCACCCCTCCACTTT; CDR3aa: CASSYSGTVYNSPLHF
j_gene: TRBJ1-1; abundance: NA; d_gene: NA; v_gene: TRBV4-3; CDR3nt: TGCGCCAGCAGCCAAGAAGGGCTCGGTTCTGAAGCTTTCTTT; CDR3aa: CASSQEGLGSEAFF
j_gene: TRBJ2-7; abundance: NA; d_gene: NA; v_gene: TRBV5-8; CDR3nt: TGTGCCAGCAGCGCCCTAGTCGGGGTCCACGAGCAGTACTTC; CDR3aa: CASSALVGVHEQYF
j_gene: TRBJ2-7; abundance: NA; d_gene: TRBD2; v_gene: TRBV5-5; CDR3nt: TGTGCCAGCAGCTTGGGTATGGGGACTAGTTCTGGGAGATACGAGCAGTACTTC; CDR3aa: CASSLGMGTSSGRYEQYF
j_gene: TRBJ2-3; abundance: NA; d_gene: NA; v_gene: TRBV4-1; CDR3nt: TGCGCCAGCAGCCCCGGAGATACGCAGTATTTT; CDR3aa: CASSPGDTQYF
j_gene: TRBJ2-7; abundance: NA; d_gene: TRBD2; v_gene: TRBV5-1; CDR3nt: TGCGCCAGCAGTTCGGCCGCTCCGGGACTAGCCGACGTGGAAGGGTGGGTGTCCTACGAGCAGTACTTC; CDR3aa: CASSSAAPGLADVEGWVSYEQYF
j_gene: TRBJ1-2; abundance: NA; d_gene: TRBD1; v_gene: TRBV7-9; CDR3nt: TGTGCCAGCAGCTTCAGCGGGACAGGGGGCATCTATGGCTACACCTTC; CDR3aa: CASSFSGTGGIYGYTF
j_gene: TRBJ2-3; abundance: NA; d_gene: TRBD2; v_gene: TRBV5-5; CDR3nt: TGTGCCAGCAGCTCTCGGGGGGGATTCACAGATACGCAGTATTTT; CDR3aa: CASSSRGGFTDTQYF
j_gene: TRBJ2-7; abundance: NA; d_gene: NA; v_gene: TRBV5-1; CDR3nt: TGCGCCAGCAGCTTGGGAGGAGTTTACGAGCAGTACTTC; CDR3aa: CASSLGGVYEQYF
j_gene: TRBJ2-4; abundance: NA; d_gene: TRBD1; v_gene: TRBV4-3; CDR3nt: TGCGCCAGCAGCCAAATTTGGTACAGGGGGCGCGGTGGGAACATTCAGTACTTC; CDR3aa: CASSQIWYRGRGGNIQYF
j_gene: TRBJ2-1; abundance: NA; d_gene: NA; v_gene: TRBV4-1; CDR3nt: TGCGCCAGCAGCCGTGAGGGGGAATCAGATAACGGGCAGTTCTTC; CDR3aa: CASSREGESDNGQFF
j_gene: TRBJ2-1; abundance: NA; d_gene: NA; v_gene: TRBV7-2; CDR3nt: TGTGCCAGCAGCTTAACCCCAGCGCTCCGGGGCGGGGTGAATGAGCAGTTCTTC; CDR3aa: CASSLTPALRGGVNEQFF
j_gene: TRBJ2-7; abundance: NA; d_gene: NA; v_gene: TRBV6-5; CDR3nt: TGTGCCAGCAGTTACCTCAGAGGGACCTACGAGCAGTACTTC; CDR3aa: CASSYLRGTYEQYF
j_gene: TRBJ2-1; abundance: NA; d_gene: NA; v_gene: TRBV7-2; CDR3nt: TGTGCCAGCAGAATCAAGGGTGGCGGGGGCGGCTACAATGAGCAGTTCTTC; CDR3aa: CASRIKGGGGGYNEQFF
j_gene: TRBJ2-7; abundance: NA; d_gene: TRBD2; v_gene: TRBV4-3; CDR3nt: TGCGCCAGCAGCCAAGATAGGAGCGGGGGGGAATACGAGCAGTACTTC; CDR3aa: CASSQDRSGGEYEQYF
j_gene: TRBJ2-3; abundance: NA; d_gene: NA; v_gene: TRBV4-3; CDR3nt: TGCGCCAGCAGGGGAGACACAGATACGCAGTATTTT; CDR3aa: CASRGDTDTQYF
j_gene: TRBJ2-5; abundance: NA; d_gene: TRBD2; v_gene: TRBV30; CDR3nt: TGTGCCTGGAGTGTATTGGAGCGGGGGGGCAATGAGACCCAGTACTTC; CDR3aa: CAWSVLERGGNETQYF
j_gene: TRBJ2-3; abundance: NA; d_gene: NA; v_gene: TRBV10-2; CDR3nt: TGCGCCAGCGCCACAGATACGCAGTATTTT; CDR3aa: CASATDTQYF
j_gene: TRBJ2-1; abundance: NA; d_gene: TRBD2; v_gene: TRBV5-1; CDR3nt: TGCGCCAGCAGGGGGAGGGACCTTTACAATGAGCAGTTCTTC; CDR3aa: CASRGRDLYNEQFF
j_gene: TRBJ1-2; abundance: NA; d_gene: TRBD1; v_gene: TRBV5-4; CDR3nt: TGTGCCAGCCGCGGACAGGGCTATGGCTACACCTTC; CDR3aa: CASRGQGYGYTF
j_gene: TRBJ2-7; abundance: once; d_gene: NA; v_gene: TRBV30; CDR3nt: TGTGCCTGGGGGAGACCAGGGTCCTACGAGCAGTACTTC; CDR3aa: CAWGRPGSYEQYF
j_gene: TRBJ2-5; abundance: NA; d_gene: TRBD2; v_gene: TRBV5-6; CDR3nt: TGTGCCAGCAGCTTCGGTCGGCGGGGGGGCCGCAAGACCCAGTACTTC; CDR3aa: CASSFGRRGGRKTQYF
j_gene: TRBJ2-7; abundance: NA; d_gene: TRBD2; v_gene: TRBV9; CDR3nt: TGTGCCAGCAGCGCCGGGACTAGCGGTCCCTACGAGCAGTACTTC; CDR3aa: CASSAGTSGPYEQYF
j_gene: TRBJ2-5; abundance: NA; d_gene: NA; v_gene: TRBV20-1; CDR3nt: TGCAGTTCCCCCATGGGGGAGACCCAGTACTTC; CDR3aa: CSSPMGETQYF
j_gene: TRBJ2-5; abundance: NA; d_gene: TRBD2; v_gene: TRBV9; CDR3nt: TGTGCCAGCAGCGTAGCTAGCGGGGGCCCCATAGTGACCCAGTACTTC; CDR3aa: CASSVASGGPIVTQYF
j_gene: TRBJ1-2; abundance: NA; d_gene: NA; v_gene: TRBV23-1; CDR3nt: TGCGCCAGTAACCATGAGGGCTATGGCTACACCTTC; CDR3aa: CASNHEGYGYTF
j_gene: TRBJ2-3; abundance: NA; d_gene: TRBD2; v_gene: TRBV7-2; CDR3nt: TGTGCCAGCAGCCCGCGGACTAGCGGCACAGATACGCAGTATTTT; CDR3aa: CASSPRTSGTDTQYF